This TCR beta chain was found in a study of cytomegalovirus exposure and HLA in healthy donors. The J segment lost 0 bases and the V segment lost 5 bases, leaving 9 bases of the junction unmatched. Looked up from germline, CDR1 is MNHEY and CDR2 is SMNVEV (reference sequence). This CDR3 contains 16 residues. These donors were members of the approximately 110-subject validation cohort, a group separate from the roughly 670-subject first cohort. Profiled with immunoSEQ multiplex PCR; TCRdb holds only in-frame clones, not every one. The sample shows about 130,000 clones, approximately 80% of them seen only once.

V usage is TRBV27 and J usage is TRBJ2-7; TRBD1 agrees at 8 bases. The clonotype was recovered from a man aged 25-40 years in good health and CMV-seropositive. Sequenced: PBMCs. CDR3 in DNA: TGTGCCAGCAGTCCCCCGACAGGGGTGGTCTCCTACGAGCAGTACTTC. It yields the protein CASSPPTGVVSYEQYF.